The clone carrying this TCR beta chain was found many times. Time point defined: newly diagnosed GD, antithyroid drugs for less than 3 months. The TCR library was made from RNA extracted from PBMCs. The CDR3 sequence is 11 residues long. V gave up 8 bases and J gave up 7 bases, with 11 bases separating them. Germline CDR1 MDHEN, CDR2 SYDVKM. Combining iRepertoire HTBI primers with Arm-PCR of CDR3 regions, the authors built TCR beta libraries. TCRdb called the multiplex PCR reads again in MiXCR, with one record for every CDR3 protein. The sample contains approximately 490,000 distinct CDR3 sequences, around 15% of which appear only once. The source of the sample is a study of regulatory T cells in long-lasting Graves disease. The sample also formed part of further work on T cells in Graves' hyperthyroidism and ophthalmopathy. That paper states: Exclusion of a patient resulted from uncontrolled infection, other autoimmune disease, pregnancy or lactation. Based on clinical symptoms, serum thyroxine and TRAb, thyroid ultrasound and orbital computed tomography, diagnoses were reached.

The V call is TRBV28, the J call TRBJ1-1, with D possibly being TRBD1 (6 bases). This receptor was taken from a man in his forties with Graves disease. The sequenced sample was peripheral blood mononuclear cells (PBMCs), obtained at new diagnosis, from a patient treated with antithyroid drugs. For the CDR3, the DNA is TGTGCCAGCCTGAACAGGGTTGAAGCTTTCTTT. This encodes CASLNRVEAFF.